This T cell receptor beta chain stems from a study of a mutant IDH1 vaccine in newly diagnosed glioma. Profiled with immunoSEQ multiplex PCR; TCRdb holds only in-frame clones, not every one. In the table there are under 60,000 clones, roughly 72% of which are singletons. Time point noted: week 47, end of study. Doses consisted of 300 ug of mutant IDH1 20-mer peptide each, paired with topical imiquimod. Eight vaccinations went to patients in weeks 1, 3, 5, 7, 11, 15, 19, 23. V shed 4 bases, J shed 6 bases, and the junction held 8 bases outside the gene matches. The CDR3 spans 15 residues. Germline V lookup: CDR1 SNHLY, CDR2 FYNNEI. On this clone itself: What it recognizes is unknown.

V gene TRBV2 combines with J gene TRBJ2-1; 8 bases map to TRBD2. Sequencing was performed on PBMCs, taken from a glioma patient whose treatment included an IDH1 peptide vaccine. The sequence was collected from a woman aged 35 to 49 with glioma. Some clones in this sample may be carry-over from other donors' samples. The CDR3 spells CASSAGTRSSNEQFF. The CDR3 DNA follows: TGTGCCAGCAGTGCCGGGACTAGGAGCAGCAATGAGCAGTTCTTC. Full variable domain (missing parts from reference TRBV2 and TRBJ2-1): EPEVTQTPSHQVTQMGQEVILRCVPISNHLYFYWYRQILGQKVEFLVSFYNNEISEKSEIFDDQFSVERPDGSNFTLKIRSTKLEDSAMYFCASSAGTRSSNEQFFGPGTRLTVL.